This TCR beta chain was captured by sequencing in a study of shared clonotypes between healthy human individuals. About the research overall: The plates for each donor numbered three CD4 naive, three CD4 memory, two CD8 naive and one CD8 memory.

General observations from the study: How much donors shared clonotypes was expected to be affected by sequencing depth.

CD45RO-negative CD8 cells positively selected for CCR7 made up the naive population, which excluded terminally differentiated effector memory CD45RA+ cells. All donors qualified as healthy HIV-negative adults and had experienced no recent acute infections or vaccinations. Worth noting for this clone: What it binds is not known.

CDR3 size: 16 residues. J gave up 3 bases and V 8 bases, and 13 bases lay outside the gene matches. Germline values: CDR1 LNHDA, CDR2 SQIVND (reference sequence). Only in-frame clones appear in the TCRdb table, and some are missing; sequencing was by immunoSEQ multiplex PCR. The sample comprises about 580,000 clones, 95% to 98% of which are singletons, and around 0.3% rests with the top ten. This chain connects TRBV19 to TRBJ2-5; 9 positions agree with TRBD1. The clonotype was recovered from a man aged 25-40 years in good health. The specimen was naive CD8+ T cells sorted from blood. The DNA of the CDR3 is TGTGCCAGTGGTCGAACAGGGGGCTATTTGGAAGAGACCCAGTACTTC. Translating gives CASGRTGGYLEETQYF.